This T cell receptor (beta chain) was recovered during a study of T cell repertoires in cytomegalovirus infection. Across the whole study: HLA-B-restricted CMV epitopes that are well studied were used alongside recently identified HLA-C-restricted ones. A matching HLA type, together with CMV infection, was signaled by public TCR beta signatures.

TCRdb re-derived calls from the reads in MiXCR, one entry per CDR3 protein. Among some 500,000 distinct CDR3 sequences listed, roughly a third were seen once. Overall study results and limits: Clonotypes of TCR beta that were HLA-C-restricted and CMV-specific dominated the ex vivo response. Identification of carriers of CMV plus the relevant HLA was performed using cumulative public TCR beta family frequency.

The CDR3 covers 15 residues. V dropped 5 bases and J dropped 7; count of bases not matched to a gene: 10. Germline V lookup: CDR1 LNHDA, CDR2 SQIVND (reference sequence). This clonotype turned up a few times. Antigen specificity is unknown. The source was cultured PBMCs, collected from culture after CMV antigen stimulation. The J gene is TRBJ1-5, the V gene TRBV19; TRBD1 matches 8 bases. This clonotype was obtained from a human donor in good health (CMV status not recorded). Some clones in this sample may be carry-over from other donors' samples. The CDR3 spells CASSYGQGVDQPQHF. The CDR3 DNA follows: TGTGCCAGTAGTTATGGACAGGGTGTGGACCAGCCCCAGCATTTT.